The T cell receptor beta chain under discussion was sequenced for a study of vaccination and CD4 T cells after COVID-19. About the study: Participants were given two doses of BNT162b2 or mRNA-1273 vaccine. The cells in question were stimulated using overlapping spike peptides derived from SARS-CoV-2, HCoV-NL63, HCoV-OC43 and HCoV-229E.

A word on this clonotype: The target antigen is unknown.

Cultured CD4+ T-cell DNA underwent Oncomine TCR Beta short-read sequencing. TCRdb redid the calling of the PCR reads with MiXCR, one entry per CDR3 protein. The table records about 23,000 distinct CDR3 sequences, 58% of them present only once. Documented treatment: roughly 10-day PBMC culture with coronavirus spike peptide pools or control peptides (ViraFEST assay). The sequence derives from a human donor who had recovered from COVID-19. Sequenced: CD4+ T cells from blood, cultured in vitro.

The CDR3 nucleotides are TGCGCCAGCAGCCCCAGGGTTTGGGAGCTGTTTTTT. Its protein product is CASSPRVWELFF. The chain joins TRBV4-1 to TRBJ2-2; perhaps TRBD1 as D (5 bases). In germline, CDR1 is MGHRA, CDR2 YSYEKL. V shed 4 bases and J shed 9 bases, with 9 bases lying between them. This CDR3 is built from 12 residues.